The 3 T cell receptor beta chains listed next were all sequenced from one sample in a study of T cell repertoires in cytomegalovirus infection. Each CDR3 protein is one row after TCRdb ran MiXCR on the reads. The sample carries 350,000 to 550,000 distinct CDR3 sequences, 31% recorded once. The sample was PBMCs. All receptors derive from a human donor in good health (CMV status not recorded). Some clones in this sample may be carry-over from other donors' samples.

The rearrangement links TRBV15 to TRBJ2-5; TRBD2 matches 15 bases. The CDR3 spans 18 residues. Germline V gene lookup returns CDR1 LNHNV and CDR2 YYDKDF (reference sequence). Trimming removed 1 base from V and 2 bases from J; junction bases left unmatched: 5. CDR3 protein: CATSRGTSGGVGQETQYF. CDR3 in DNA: TGTGCCACCAGCAGAGGGACTAGCGGGGGGGTGGGGCAAGAGACCCAGTACTTC. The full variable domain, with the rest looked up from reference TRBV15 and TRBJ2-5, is DAMVIQNPRYQVTQFGKPVTLSCSQTLNHNVMYWYQQKSSQAPKLLFHYYDKDFNNEADTPDNFQSRRPNTSFCFLDIRSPGLGDTAMYLCATSRGTSGGVGQETQYFGPGTRLLVL.

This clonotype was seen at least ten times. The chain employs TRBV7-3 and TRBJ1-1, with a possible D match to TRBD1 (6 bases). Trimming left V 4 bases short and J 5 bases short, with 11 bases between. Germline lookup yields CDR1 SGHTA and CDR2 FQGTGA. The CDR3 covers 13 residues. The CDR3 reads CASSSNRDTEAFF. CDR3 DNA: TGTGCCAGCAGCTCGAACAGGGATACTGAAGCTTTCTTT.

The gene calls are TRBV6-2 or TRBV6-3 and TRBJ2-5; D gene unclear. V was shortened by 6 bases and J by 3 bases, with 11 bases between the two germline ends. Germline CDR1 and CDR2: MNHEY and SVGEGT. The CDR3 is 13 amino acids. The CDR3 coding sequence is TGTGCCAGCAGGCAGGACCCCGAAGAGACCCAGTACTTC. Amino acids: CASRQDPEETQYF.